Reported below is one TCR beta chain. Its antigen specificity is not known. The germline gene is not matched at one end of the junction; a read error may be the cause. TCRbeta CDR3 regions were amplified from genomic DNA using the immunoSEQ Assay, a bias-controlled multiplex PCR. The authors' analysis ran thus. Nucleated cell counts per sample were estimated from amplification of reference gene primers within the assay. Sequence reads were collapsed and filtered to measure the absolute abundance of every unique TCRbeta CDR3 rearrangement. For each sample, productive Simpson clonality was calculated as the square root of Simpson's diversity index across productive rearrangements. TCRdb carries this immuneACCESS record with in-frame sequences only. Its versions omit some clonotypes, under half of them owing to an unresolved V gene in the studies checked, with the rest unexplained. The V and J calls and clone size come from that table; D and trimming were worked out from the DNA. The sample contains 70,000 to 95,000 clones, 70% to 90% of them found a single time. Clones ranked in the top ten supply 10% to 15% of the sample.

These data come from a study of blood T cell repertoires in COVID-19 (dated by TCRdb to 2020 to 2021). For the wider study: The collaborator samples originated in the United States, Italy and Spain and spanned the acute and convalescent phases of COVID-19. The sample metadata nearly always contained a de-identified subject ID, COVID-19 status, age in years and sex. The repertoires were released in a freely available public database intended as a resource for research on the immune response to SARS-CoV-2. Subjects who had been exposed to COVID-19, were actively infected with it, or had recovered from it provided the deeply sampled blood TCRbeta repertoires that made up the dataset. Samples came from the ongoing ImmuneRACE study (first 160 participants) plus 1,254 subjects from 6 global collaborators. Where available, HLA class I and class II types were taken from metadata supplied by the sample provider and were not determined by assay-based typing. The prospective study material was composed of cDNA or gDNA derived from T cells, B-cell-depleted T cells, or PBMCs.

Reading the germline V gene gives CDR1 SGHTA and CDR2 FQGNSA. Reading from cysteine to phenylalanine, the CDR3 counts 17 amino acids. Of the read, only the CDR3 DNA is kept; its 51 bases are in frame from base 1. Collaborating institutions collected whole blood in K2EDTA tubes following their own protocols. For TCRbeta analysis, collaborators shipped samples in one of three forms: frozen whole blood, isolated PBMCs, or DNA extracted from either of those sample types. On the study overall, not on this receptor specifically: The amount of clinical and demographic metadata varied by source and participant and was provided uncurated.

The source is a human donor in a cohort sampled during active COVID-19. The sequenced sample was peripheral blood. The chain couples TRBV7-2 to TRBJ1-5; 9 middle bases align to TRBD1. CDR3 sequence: CPFAGDRDTVSNQPQHF. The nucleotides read TGCCCCTTCGCCGGGGACAGGGATACAGTTAGCAATCAGCCCCAGCATTTT.